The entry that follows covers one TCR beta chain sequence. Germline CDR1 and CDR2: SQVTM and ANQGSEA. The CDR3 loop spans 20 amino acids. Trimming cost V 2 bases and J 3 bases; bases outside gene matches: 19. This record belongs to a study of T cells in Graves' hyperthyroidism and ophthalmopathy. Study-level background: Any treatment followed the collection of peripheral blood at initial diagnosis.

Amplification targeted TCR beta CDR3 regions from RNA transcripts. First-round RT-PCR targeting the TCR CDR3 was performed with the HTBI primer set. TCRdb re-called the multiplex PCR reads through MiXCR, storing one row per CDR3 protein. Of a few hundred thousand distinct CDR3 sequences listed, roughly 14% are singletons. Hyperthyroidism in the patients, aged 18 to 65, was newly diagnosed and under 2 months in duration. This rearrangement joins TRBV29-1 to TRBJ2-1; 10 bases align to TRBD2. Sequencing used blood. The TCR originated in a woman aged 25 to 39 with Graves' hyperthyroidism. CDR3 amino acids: CSVERSSAPSGSSVYNEQFF. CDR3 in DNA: TGCAGCGTTGAAAGGTCCTCGGCTCCTAGCGGGAGTTCGGTCTACAATGAGCAGTTCTTC.